The next 10 T cell receptor beta chains were all read from a single sample in a study of siplizumab effects on memory and regulatory T cells. Sequencing was performed with immunoSEQ multiplex PCR; in TCRdb, only in-frame clones are kept and a portion is missing. This sample has 100,000 or so clones; roughly 94% occur once, and the top ten carry roughly 0.6%. The sequenced material came from Tregs sorted from blood. Receptors originate from a human donor in good health.

This chain uses TRBV4-2 with TRBJ2-3, with D maybe TRBD2 (6 bases). From germline, CDR1 is LGHNA and CDR2 YNFKEQ. Trimming took 1 base from V and 5 from J, leaving 16 bases between them. There are 16 residues in the CDR3. The CDR3 here is CASSQVSRLALDTQYF. CDR3 nucleotide sequence: TGTGCCAGCAGCCAAGTGAGTAGGCTAGCGCTAGATACGCAGTATTTT.

V is TRBV5-5 and J is TRBJ2-1, with 13 bases aligning to TRBD2. Germline V gene sequence: CDR1 SGHKS, CDR2 YYEKEE (reference sequence). The CDR3 totals 15 residues. V trimming: 6 bases; J trimming: 12 bases; junction bases outside the gene matches: 12. The CDR3 coding sequence is TGTGCCAGCAACCCCGAGGGGACTAGCGGGAACAGGCAGTTCTTC. It translates to CASNPEGTSGNRQFF.

V and J are TRBV6-5 and TRBJ2-1; 8 nucleotides line up with TRBD2. In germline, CDR1 is MNHEY, CDR2 SVGAGI. The J segment lost 12 bases and the V segment lost 5 bases, leaving 9 bases of the junction unmatched. The CDR3 runs 13 residues. The CDR3 here is CASSRGTSGRQFF. The CDR3 DNA follows: TGTGCCAGCAGTAGGGGGACTAGTGGCCGGCAGTTCTTC.

The chain is built from TRBV19 and TRBJ2-1; 13 bases are shared with TRBD2. Trimming removed 4 bases from V and 10 bases from J; junction bases left unmatched: 7. Germline assignment: CDR1 LNHDA and CDR2 SQIVND (reference sequence). This CDR3 is 15 amino acids long. The CDR3 DNA reads as TGTGCCAGTAGTAGAGGACTAGCGGGAGTGGAAGAGCAGTTCTTC. Protein sequence: CASSRGLAGVEEQFF.

V is TRBV7-6 and J is TRBJ2-7; tentative D call: TRBD2 (6 bases). Germline assignment: CDR1 SGHVS and CDR2 FNYEAQ. This CDR3 has 16 amino acids. Trimming stripped 5 bases from V and 1 base from J, with 18 bases between. The CDR3 loop is CASSPLGVGRSYEQYF. The CDR3 coding sequence is TGTGCCAGCAGCCCCCTTGGGGTTGGGAGGTCCTACGAGCAGTACTTC.

J is TRBJ2-3 and V is TRBV6-6; tentative D call: TRBD1 (5 bases). V was shortened by 8 bases and J by 7 bases, with 10 bases between the two germline ends. This CDR3 is 11 amino acids long. The germline V gene has CDR1 MNHNY and CDR2 SVGAGI (reference sequence). In DNA, the CDR3 is TGTGCCAGCGGGGCGACGCATACGCAGTATTTT. Amino acid sequence: CASGATHTQYF.

The chain recombines TRBV4-1 with TRBJ2-3; 8 bases agree with TRBD2. This CDR3 region has 16 residues. After removal of 0 bases from V and 1 base from J, the junction contained 3 bases not matched to a gene. CDR1 is MGHRA and CDR2 is YSYEKL in the germline V gene. This CDR3 is CASSQEALAGTDTQYF. The CDR3 DNA follows: TGCGCCAGCAGCCAAGAAGCACTAGCGGGCACAGATACGCAGTATTTT.

This clone appeared once. The V gene is TRBV19, the J gene TRBJ2-7; D is uncertain. Deletions cut 1 base from V and 3 bases from J, with 13 bases between. The CDR3 is 15 residues long. The germline V gene encodes CDR1 LNHDA and CDR2 SQIVND (reference sequence). In DNA, the CDR3 is TGTGCCAGTAGTATAGCTGGTAAAAGATTCTACGAGCAGTACTTC. Residues: CASSIAGKRFYEQYF.

The V gene is TRBV28, the J gene TRBJ1-2; no clear D gene. V lost 3 bases and J 4 bases, leaving 12 bases between the germline ends. Germline CDR1 reads MDHEN; CDR2 reads SYDVKM. The CDR3 is 14 amino acids. The DNA for the CDR3 is TGTGCCAGCAGTTTCGGGCAGGCTCCCTATGGCTACACCTTC. This codes for CASSFGQAPYGYTF.

The chain combines TRBV9 with TRBJ2-7; D is ambiguous. Trimming cost V 0 bases and J 3 bases, with 10 bases left between them. The CDR3 loop spans 14 amino acids. Germline assignment: CDR1 SGDLS and CDR2 YYNGEE. CDR3 in amino acids: CASSVGLGNYEQYF. CDR3 DNA sequence: TGTGCCAGCAGCGTAGGGTTAGGGAACTACGAGCAGTACTTC.